The 8 T cell receptor beta chains presented below share a single source sample, sequenced in a study of T-cell reconstitution after alpha-beta-depleted transplantation in children. Library preparation (for TCRbeta) was performed with unique molecular identifiers. A single record per CDR3 protein comes from TCRdb applying MiXCR to the PCR reads. This sample has roughly 200,000 distinct CDR3 sequences, with around 7% found just once. The sequencing used PBMCs, collected before TCRalphabeta/CD19-depleted stem cell transplant. These receptors were obtained from a boy aged 2 to 9 with acute lymphoblastic leukemia, due to receive a stem cell transplant.

There are many counts of this clonotype. The CDR3 reads CSESATSTDTQYF. Written as DNA, the CDR3 is TGCAGCGAAAGCGCTACTAGCACAGATACGCAGTATTTT. The chain uses TRBV20-1 and TRBJ2-3; no firm D call. Germline assignment: CDR1 DFQATT and CDR2 SNEGSKA (reference sequence). The CDR3 covers 13 residues.

The gene calls are TRBV12-3 or TRBV12-4 and TRBJ2-1; 7 bases align to TRBD2. J was trimmed by 1 base and V by 5 bases; bases with no gene match: 8. The CDR3 covers 16 residues. Here the CDR3 DNA reads TGTGCCAGCAGTGGTCTACGGGAGGTGTCCTACAATGAGCAGTTCTTC. Protein sequence: CASSGLREVSYNEQFF.

This clonotype was recorded at least ten times. The rearrangement joins TRBV9 to TRBJ2-5, with D perhaps matching TRBD2 (5 bases). This CDR3 has 13 amino acids. V shed 0 bases and J shed 5 bases, with 8 bases lying between them. Germline loops: CDR1 SGDLS, CDR2 YYNGEE. The CDR3: CASSVGGEETQYF. The CDR3 coding sequence is TGTGCCAGCAGCGTAGGTGGGGAGGAGACCCAGTACTTC.

This clonotype occurred a few times. In nucleotides, the CDR3 is TGTGCCAGCAGTACGAGACGGACCTCCCGACTCCAAGAGACCCAGTACTTC. Protein: CASSTRRTSRLQETQYF. This sequence joins TRBV3-1 and TRBJ2-5; D gene ambiguous. Trimming shortened V by 6 bases and J by 1 base, and 21 bases separated the two germline ends. Germline V gene lookup returns CDR1 LGHDT and CDR2 YNNKEL (reference sequence). The CDR3 consists of 17 residues.

The chain carries TRBV27 and TRBJ1-1; TRBD1 matches at 9 bases. The J segment lost 3 bases and the V segment lost 0 bases, leaving 5 bases of the junction unmatched. Germline loops: CDR1 MNHEY, CDR2 SMNVEV (reference sequence). The CDR3 covers 16 residues. The DNA of the CDR3 is TGTGCCAGCAGTTTATCCCCGACAGGGGGGTACACTGAAGCTTTCTTT. It specifies CASSLSPTGGYTEAFF.

This clonotype came up many times. V is TRBV12-3 or TRBV12-4 and J is TRBJ2-1; 7 nucleotides align to TRBD2. CDR3 size: 14 residues. Trimming removed 8 bases from V and 7 bases from J; junction bases left unmatched: 11. This CDR3 is CASLPEAGWNEQFF. As DNA, the CDR3 is TGTGCCAGCCTTCCGGAAGCGGGGTGGAATGAGCAGTTCTTC.

This clonotype occurred a few times. The rearrangement uses TRBV6-6 and TRBJ2-7; no firm D call. V was clipped by 2 bases and J by 4 bases, with 3 bases between them. The CDR3 runs 11 residues. CDR1 is MNHNY and CDR2 is SVGAGI in the germline V gene (reference sequence). CDR3 loop: CASSYMYEQYF. In DNA form, the CDR3 reads TGTGCCAGCAGTTACATGTACGAGCAGTACTTC.

There are many counts of this clonotype. The chain links TRBV12-3 or TRBV12-4 to TRBJ2-7, with D possibly being TRBD1 (5 bases). The CDR3 sequence is 15 residues long. V dropped 6 bases and J dropped 5 bases, with 20 bases sitting between them. CDR3 protein: CASSRNTGSNNEQYF. The CDR3 coding sequence is TGTGCCAGCAGCCGTAACACAGGTTCCAACAACGAGCAGTACTTC.